The TCR beta chain under discussion was sequenced for a study of vaccination effects on CD4 cells after COVID-19. Findings and limits, study-wide: Clonal contraction was marked in infection- and vaccine-induced clones late after vaccination.

The CDR3 runs 14 residues. V lost 6 bases and J 7 bases, leaving 16 bases between the germline ends. CDR1 MNHEY and CDR2 SVGAGI come from the germline V gene. Turning to this clone: The antigen remains undetermined.

In the ViraFEST assay, antigen-specific CD4+ clonotypes were identified by expansion after peptide-pool stimulation. Investigators separated out CD4+ T cells once less than 11 days of culture had passed. Every participant took two doses of the BNT162b2 or mRNA-1273 vaccine. Vaccinated participants had no history of SARS-CoV-2 infection and tested negative for nucleocapsid antibodies. A half-medium replacement with IL-2 medium was carried out on days 3 and 7. Data came from immunoSEQ multiplex PCR; TCRdb stores just in-frame clones and leaves some out. Of 25,000 to 30,000 clones in the sample, 75% to 80% were seen once.

The V gene is TRBV6-5, the J gene TRBJ1-5; D might be TRBD1 (6 bases). The source was CD4+ T cells from PBMCs cultured with SARS-CoV-2 spike peptides, collected after COVID-19 vaccination. The TCR sequence derives from a human donor who received a COVID-19 vaccine. Some clones in this sample may be carry-over from other donors' samples. The CDR3 sequence is CASSPVGGGQPQHF. The CDR3 bases are TGTGCCAGCAGCCCCGTGGGGGGCGGCCAGCCCCAGCATTTT.